One sample yielded the 6 T cell receptor beta chains listed below, sequenced in a study of T cells expressing NK-cell markers. TCRdb processed the 5' RACE reads again and assigns one entry to each CDR3 protein, with no DNA. This listing includes hundreds of thousands of distinct CDR3 sequences. Sequencing input: blood T cells: a sorted CD56 or NKG2C T cell subset, CD4+ or CD8+ T cells, or bulk PBMC T cells (not recorded which). The source of these receptors is a man aged 18-75 years in good health.

The genes are TRBV18 and TRBJ2-7. The length of the CDR3 is 13 residues. Looked up from germline, CDR1 is KGHSH and CDR2 is LQKENI. This CDR3 reads CASSPLDGNEQYF.

The rearrangement uses TRBV25-1 and TRBJ2-1. Germline CDR1 and CDR2: MGHDK and SYGVNS. This CDR3 comprises 16 residues. The CDR3 is CASSELTGSSYNEQFF.

The chain recombines TRBV5-1 with TRBJ1-2; the TCRdb call, TRBD1, lacks DNA for checking. Per germline, CDR1 SGHRS and CDR2 YFSETQ. The CDR3 has 14 residues. Here the CDR3 reads CASSLAGQYGGYTF.

The chain carries TRBV28 and TRBJ1-2; TCRdb lists TRBD1, though no DNA is available to test this call. The CDR3 consists of 17 residues. The V gene's germline CDR1 is MDHEN and CDR2 SYDVKM. This CDR3 reads CASRVLGGLRGSYGYTF.

The CDR3: CASARGGVDTEAFF. The chain is built from TRBV5-1 and TRBJ1-1; TCRdb's D call of TRBD1 is untestable without DNA. CDR3 size: 14 residues. Germline CDR1 is SGHRS and CDR2 is YFSETQ.

The chain employs TRBV29-1 and TRBJ2-1; TCRdb lists TRBD2, though no DNA is available to test this call. The CDR3 runs 14 residues. The germline gives CDR1 SQVTM, CDR2 ANQGSEA. CDR3: CSVDPSGGALEQFF.